The rows below give T cell receptor beta chains drawn from one sample of a study of T cells after yellow fever vaccination. Each CDR3 protein gets one entry after TCRdb re-called the 5' RACE reads with MiXCR. The repertoire includes 550,000 or so distinct CDR3 sequences, roughly a fifth of them detected once, and about 13% sits in the top ten. The sample in question was PBMCs, obtained 15 days after the yellow fever booster vaccination. The receptors originated from a man aged 25 to 40 who received the YFV17D yellow fever vaccine. Each CDR3 is given with its conserved first and last residue. D genes are given only for firm matches. Size values are once, few and many counts, or a class for expanded clones, and some rows have none.

abundance	d_gene	v_gene	j_gene	CDR3nt	CDR3aa
.	TRBD1	TRBV7-2	TRBJ2-5	TGTGCCAGCAGCTTTCGGACAGGGGGCACGGAGACCCAGTACTTC	CASSFRTGGTETQYF
.	.	TRBV5-1	TRBJ2-3	TGCGCCAGCAGCCCGGACAGTTCAGATACGCAGTATTTT	CASSPDSSDTQYF
few	TRBD1	TRBV10-3	TRBJ1-2	TGTGCCATCAGTGAACAGGGGTATGGCTACACCTTC	CAISEQGYGYTF
.	.	TRBV10-3	TRBJ2-7	TGTGCCATCAGGGGGCCACAGGGAGAGGGCTACGAGCAGTACTTC	CAIRGPQGEGYEQYF
few	.	TRBV12-3/TRBV12-4	TRBJ2-4	TGTGCCAGCAGTTTAGGCGGACAAAACATTCAGTACTTC	CASSLGGQNIQYF
.	.	TRBV12-3/TRBV12-4	TRBJ2-2	TGTGCCAGCAGTTTAGCGGAGGGCGCGGTGCTGTTTTTT	CASSLAEGAVLFF
.	TRBD1	TRBV14	TRBJ2-2	TGTGCCAGCAGAGGGACAGGGGGCCGGGAGCTGTTTTTT	CASRGTGGRELFF
.	TRBD1	TRBV7-2	TRBJ1-5	TGTGCCAGCAGCTTAGAGGACAGGTTGGACCAGCCCCAGCATTTT	CASSLEDRLDQPQHF
.	.	TRBV29-1	TRBJ1-1	TGCAGCGTCCATCCACAGGGTGGAGAGTCGAGGACTGAAGCTTTCTTT	CSVHPQGGESRTEAFF
.	.	TRBV18	TRBJ2-7	TGTGCCAGCTCACCAGGACAGTTAGATTCCTACGAGCAGTACTTC	CASSPGQLDSYEQYF
.	TRBD2	TRBV14	TRBJ2-1	TGTGCCAGCAGCCAAGGGACTAGCGGGAGACTATCCTACAATGAGCAGTTCTTC	CASSQGTSGRLSYNEQFF
.	.	TRBV28	TRBJ2-5	TGTGCCAGCAGGGGTGTGATGCGGACCCAGTACTTC	CASRGVMRTQYF
many	TRBD2	TRBV11-2	TRBJ2-2	TGTGCCAGCAGCCCTAGCGGGAGGTCCACCGGGGAGCTGTTTTTT	CASSPSGRSTGELFF
few	.	TRBV24-1	TRBJ2-2	TGTGCCACCAGTGATTACTACCCCACGCACACCGGGGAGCTGTTTTTT	CATSDYYPTHTGELFF
few	.	TRBV15	TRBJ2-6	TGTGCCACCTCCCCCATCGCCTCTGGGGCCAACGTCCTGACTTTC	CATSPIASGANVLTF
.	TRBD1	TRBV4-2	TRBJ1-5	TGTGCCAGCAGCCAAGAATCGACAGGGAGACAGCCCCAGCATTTT	CASSQESTGRQPQHF
few	.	TRBV11-2	TRBJ2-7	TGTGCCAGCAGCTTAGGCTCGAATTGGTACGAGCAGTACTTC	CASSLGSNWYEQYF
.	TRBD1	TRBV20-1	TRBJ2-7	TGCAGTGCTAGCGCACAGGGGGCATACGAGCAGTACTTC	CSASAQGAYEQYF
.	.	TRBV6-5	TRBJ2-7	TGTGCCAGCAGTTACGTAGGGGACTTTGTGGCTAAGTACTTC	CASSYVGDFVAKYF
few	TRBD2	TRBV5-1	TRBJ2-7	TGCGCCAGCAGCTTGGGCCCTAGCGGGACCTCCTACGAGCAGTACTTC	CASSLGPSGTSYEQYF
.	.	TRBV11-2	TRBJ1-6	TGTGCCAGCAGCTCGGAGGATACGGGGATTTCACCCCTCCACTTT	CASSSEDTGISPLHF
few	TRBD1	TRBV6-5	TRBJ1-5	TGTGCCAGCAGCCCTCCAGGGACAGGGCAGCCCCAGCATTTT	CASSPPGTGQPQHF
.	.	TRBV18	TRBJ2-7	TGTGCCAGCTCACCACGGATATACGAGCAGTACTTC	CASSPRIYEQYF
few	.	TRBV6-1	TRBJ1-2	TGTGCCAGCAGTGAAAACAGGGACTATGGCTACACCTTC	CASSENRDYGYTF
.	TRBD1	TRBV5-1	TRBJ1-2	TGCGCCAGCAGCGTAGGACAGGGGAATAACTATGGCTACACCTTC	CASSVGQGNNYGYTF
.	TRBD1	TRBV6-1	TRBJ2-7	TGTGCCAGCAGCGCGGACAGGGTTCTTTCCGAGCAGTACTTC	CASSADRVLSEQYF
.	TRBD2	TRBV5-6	TRBJ2-3	TGTGCCAGCAGCATACTAGCGGGAGAGAACACAGATACGCAGTATTTT	CASSILAGENTDTQYF
few	TRBD1	TRBV6-1	TRBJ2-7	TGTGCCAGCAGTCCCTGGGGGGGACAGGGAACTTTCGAGCAGTACTTC	CASSPWGGQGTFEQYF
.	.	TRBV30	TRBJ2-7	TGTGCCTGGACAGGGCAAGGCTACGAGCAGTACTTC	CAWTGQGYEQYF
few	.	TRBV7-7	TRBJ2-5	TGTGCCAGCAGACTAGTGGGGACGGAAGAGACCCAGTACTTC	CASRLVGTEETQYF
few	.	TRBV10-3	TRBJ1-1	TGTGCCATCAGTGAGTCTTATGACAGCCAAGGAGCTTTCTTT	CAISESYDSQGAFF
.	.	TRBV7-9	TRBJ2-7	TGTGCCAGCAGCCCTGGGGGGACTTTCTACGAGCAGTACTTC	CASSPGGTFYEQYF
few	TRBD2	TRBV4-3	TRBJ2-1	TGCGCCAGCAGCACACCGGGACTAGCCAACAATGAGCAGTTCTTC	CASSTPGLANNEQFF
.	TRBD2	TRBV5-1	TRBJ2-7	TGCGCCAGCAGCACCACTAGCGGGGGCAGCTCCTACGAGCAGTACTTC	CASSTTSGGSSYEQYF
.	.	TRBV6-2/TRBV6-3	TRBJ2-1	TGTGCCAGCAGTTTGGACAGTATGGGGTACAATGAGCAGTTCTTC	CASSLDSMGYNEQFF
.	.	TRBV4-1	TRBJ2-5	TGCGCCAGCAGACGGAGGAGGGAGACCCAGTACTTC	CASRRRRETQYF
once	TRBD2	TRBV24-1	TRBJ2-1	TGTGCCACCAGTGATCCAAGCGGGAGAGGCTACAATGAGCAGTTCTTC	CATSDPSGRGYNEQFF
few	TRBD2	TRBV4-3	TRBJ2-3	TGCGCCAGCAGCCAAGATTCGCGGGGGGCAGGCACAGATACGCAGTATTTT	CASSQDSRGAGTDTQYF